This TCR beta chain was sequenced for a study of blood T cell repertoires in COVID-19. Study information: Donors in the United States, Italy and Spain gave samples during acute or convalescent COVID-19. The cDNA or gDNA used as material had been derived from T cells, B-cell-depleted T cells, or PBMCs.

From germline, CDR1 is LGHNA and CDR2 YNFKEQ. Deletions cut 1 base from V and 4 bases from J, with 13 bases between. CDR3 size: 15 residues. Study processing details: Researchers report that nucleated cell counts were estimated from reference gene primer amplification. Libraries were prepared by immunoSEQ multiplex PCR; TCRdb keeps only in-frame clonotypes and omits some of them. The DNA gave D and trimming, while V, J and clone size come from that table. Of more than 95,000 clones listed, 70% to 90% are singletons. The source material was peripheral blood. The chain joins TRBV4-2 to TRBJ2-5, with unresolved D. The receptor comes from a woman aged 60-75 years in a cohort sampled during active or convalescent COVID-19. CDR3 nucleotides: TGTGCCAGCAGCCAAGCCGGCCAGGTTGGAGAGACCCAGTACTTC. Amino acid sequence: CASSQAGQVGETQYF.